The 14 T cell receptor beta chains given below trace back to one sample, sequenced in a study of regulatory T cells in long-lasting Graves disease. With iRepertoire HTBI primers and Arm-PCR of CDR3 regions, TCR beta libraries were built. Each CDR3 protein gets one entry after TCRdb re-called the multiplex PCR reads with MiXCR. The sample shows under 450,000 distinct CDR3 sequences, approximately 12% of them seen only once. Regarding time point: newly diagnosed GD, antithyroid drugs for less than 3 months. Generation of the TCR library employed RNA extracted from PBMCs. In addition, the sample was reused for a study of T cells in Graves' hyperthyroidism and ophthalmopathy.

Here the sequenced sample was peripheral blood mononuclear cells (PBMCs), taken at new diagnosis, from a patient treated with antithyroid drugs. These receptors all stem from a woman under 30 with Graves disease.

This clonotype has just a few counts. It may be a read error: a sequence one base away is much more abundant. The chain carries TRBV6-2 or TRBV6-3 and TRBJ2-7; D unclear. There are 15 residues in the CDR3. CDR1 MNHEY and CDR2 SVGEGT come from the germline V gene. V lost 6 bases to trimming and J lost 3 bases, with 18 bases between them. CDR3 in DNA: TGTGCCAGCAGCCCGCTAAGGACGTACGTCTACGAGCAGTACTTC. The encoded protein is CASSPLRTYVYEQYF.

Many counts were recorded for this clonotype. This chain joins TRBV7-2 and TRBJ1-3, with no clear D. Germline V gives CDR1 SGHTA, CDR2 FQGNSA. The CDR3 runs to 13 residues. The V end was cut by 1 base, the J end by 4 bases, with 5 bases between. CDR3: CASSLVAGNTIYF. The CDR3 DNA reads as TGTGCCAGCAGCTTAGTAGCGGGAAACACCATATATTTT.

This clonotype was counted only a few times. This chain links TRBV6-2 or TRBV6-3 with TRBJ2-7; D is unclear. Trimming stripped 5 bases from V and 3 bases from J, with 8 bases between. The CDR3 runs to 12 residues. From germline, CDR1 is MNHEY and CDR2 SVGEGT. CDR3 sequence (DNA): TGTGCCAGCAGTGACAATTTCTACGAGCAGTACGTC. Translation gives CASSDNFYEQYV.

The sample holds many counts of this clonotype. V is TRBV11-2 and J is TRBJ2-2; weak D call: TRBD2 (6 bases). The CDR3 extends over 16 amino acids. Trimming shortened V by 1 base and J by 1 base, and 10 bases separated the two germline ends. CDR1 and CDR2 from the germline V gene are SGHAT and FQNNGV. The CDR3 nucleotides are TGTGCCAGCAGCTTAGTTATCGGGGGGAACACCGGGGAGCTGTTTTTT. This encodes CASSLVIGGNTGELFF.

This clonotype came up many times. The chain carries TRBV6-9 and TRBJ1-4; unclear D gene. Trimming cost V 3 bases and J 0 bases, with 5 bases left between them. Germline assignment: CDR1 MNHGY and CDR2 SVAAGI. The CDR3 covers 14 residues. The CDR3 sequence is CASSYGATNEKLFF. For the CDR3, the DNA is TGTGCCAGCAGTTACGGTGCAACTAATGAAAAACTGTTTTTT.

At least ten counts were recorded for this clonotype. The chain carries TRBV11-1 and TRBJ2-1; D is unclear. Trimming removed 5 bases at V and 8 bases at J, with 19 bases between. The CDR3 is 15 amino acids. The V gene's germline CDR1 is SGHAT and CDR2 FQDESV (reference sequence). The CDR3 protein is CASSPKGVKADEQFF. CDR3 bases: TGTGCCAGCAGCCCGAAGGGCGTCAAGGCGGATGAGCAGTTCTTC.

About this clonotype itself: A much bigger clone sits one base away, suggesting this may be a read error. The genes are TRBV30 and TRBJ1-1; no clear D gene. The CDR3 runs 13 residues. The germline V gene encodes CDR1 GTSNPN and CDR2 SVGIG (reference sequence). CDR3 residues: CACSGPLNTEAFF. The CDR3 DNA reads as TGTGCCTGCAGTGGGCCCTTGAACACTGAAGCTTTCTTT.

The chain employs TRBV19 and TRBJ1-5; the match to TRBD1 covers 8 bases. Losses at the gene ends were 1 base for V and 1 base for J; bases not matched to a gene: 9. Germline CDR1 reads LNHDA; CDR2 reads SQIVND (reference sequence). The length of the CDR3 is 18 residues. CDR3 bases: TGTGCCAGTAGTATAGCCCCCAGGGGGCGGAGGAGCAATCAGCCCCAGCATTTT. This codes for CASSIAPRGRRSNQPQHF.

This clonotype was counted a few times. The chain has TRBV20-1 and TRBJ1-3; TRBD1 agrees at 11 bases. CDR3 size: 14 residues. In germline, CDR1 is DFQATT, CDR2 SNEGSKA (reference sequence). The junction had 2 bases not matched to a gene; V was cut back by 6 bases and J by 1 base. The CDR3 loop reads CSAGDRGSGNTIYF. CDR3 in DNA: TGCAGTGCCGGGGACAGGGGGTCTGGAAACACCATATATTTT.

The chain is built from TRBV10-3 and TRBJ2-6, with no clear D. Trimming pared 2 bases from V and 1 base from J, leaving 6 bases between. CDR3 size: 15 residues. The germline gives CDR1 ENHRY, CDR2 SYGVKD. DNA of the CDR3: TGTGCCATCAGTGAGGGAAGTTCTGGGGCCAACGTCCTGACTTTC. This sequence encodes CAISEGSSGANVLTF.

This clonotype showed up many times. The CDR3 nucleotides are TGTGCCATCTCTCAGGGTTGGACAGGGATCACAGATACGCAGTATTTT. Its translation: CAISQGWTGITDTQYF. The chain combines TRBV10-3 with TRBJ2-3, with 8 positions matching TRBD1. V trimming: 8 bases; J trimming: 2 bases; junction bases outside the gene matches: 12. CDR3 length: 16 residues. CDR1 is ENHRY and CDR2 is SYGVKD in the germline V gene.

Only a few counts were recorded for this clonotype. The chain employs TRBV5-1 and TRBJ1-4, with D possibly matching TRBD1 (5 bases). V lost 0 bases and J 8 bases, leaving 11 bases between the germline ends. This CDR3 spans 14 amino acids. The germline CDR1 and CDR2 sequences are SGHRS and YFSETQ. CDR3 residues: CASSLEGTREKLFF. The CDR3 DNA is TGCGCCAGCAGCTTGGAGGGGACGCGAGAAAAACTGTTTTTT.

This clonotype was detected ten times or more. The V call is TRBV12-3 or TRBV12-4, the J call TRBJ1-6; D ambiguous. V was trimmed by 3 bases and J by 7 bases, leaving 10 bases between them. The CDR3 runs 14 residues. CDR3: CASSFSTGNSPLHF. The CDR3 coding sequence is TGTGCCAGCAGTTTCTCGACGGGGAATTCACCCCTCCACTTT.

This clonotype was detected ten times or more. The chain is built from TRBV28 and TRBJ2-5; TRBD1 is a possible D gene (5 bases). Trimming removed 3 bases from V and 3 bases from J, with 8 bases in between. Germline assignment: CDR1 MDHEN and CDR2 SYDVKM. This CDR3 spans 13 amino acids. The CDR3: CASSLAREETQYF. The CDR3 DNA follows: TGTGCCAGCAGTTTGGCCAGGGAAGAGACCCAGTACTTC.